This entry lists 5 T cell receptor beta chains sequenced from one sample in a study of regulatory T cells in long-lasting Graves disease (dated by TCRdb to 2020 to 2023). What this sample's time point label stands for: newly diagnosed GD, antithyroid drugs for less than 3 months. For both TCR sequencing and RNA sequencing, RNA was extracted from PBMCs using TRIzol. The protocol used for the library was multiplex PCR. TCRdb shows the sequencer as Illumina HiSeq 4000. To build TCR beta libraries, CDR3 regions were amplified by Arm-PCR using iRepertoire HTBI primers. TCRdb's own reprocessing of the public reads used fastp at Q25 and MiXCR and kept productive beta chains. Each record represents a unique CDR3 protein, reported with the most common genes and DNA among its rows. The sample records approximately 350,000 distinct CDR3 sequences, 10% to 15% of which are singletons. The ten most abundant clones make up approximately 17% of the sample.

These sequences were also reported in another study, on T cells in Graves' hyperthyroidism and ophthalmopathy.

Sequencing was performed on peripheral blood mononuclear cells (PBMCs), taken at new diagnosis, from a patient treated with antithyroid drugs. Receptors originate from a woman under 30 with Graves disease. Donor details come from another sample of the same person, matched by shared clones.

This clonotype was counted many times. The J gene is TRBJ1-1, the V gene TRBV18, with a weak D call TRBD1 (6 bases). There are 17 residues in the CDR3. Germline CDR1 is KGHSH and CDR2 is LQKENI. V lost 2 bases to trimming and J lost 0 bases, with 16 bases between them. The CDR3 sequence: CASSPGQLPLVNTEAFF. CDR3 nucleotide sequence: TGTGCCAGCTCACCAGGACAGTTACCGCTCGTGAACACTGAAGCTTTCTTT.

This clonotype was detected ten times or more. CDR3 residues: CASSLEPATGTNYGYTF. The CDR3 bases are TGTGCCAGCAGCTTAGAACCCGCCACAGGGACTAACTATGGCTACACCTTC. The genes are TRBV11-2 and TRBJ1-2; TRBD1 might be the D (6 bases). In germline, CDR1 is SGHAT, CDR2 FQNNGV. Trimming removed 0 bases from V and 0 bases from J, with 14 bases in between. The CDR3 extends over 17 amino acids.

The J gene is TRBJ2-2, the V gene TRBV4-3; D remains ambiguous. This CDR3 has 18 residues. The germline V gene encodes CDR1 LGHNA and CDR2 YSLEER. The V gene lost 0 bases and the J gene lost 0 bases, with 14 bases spanning the gap. The CDR3 spells CASSQDSAGYANTGELFF. For the CDR3, the DNA is TGCGCCAGCAGCCAAGATTCCGCAGGCTACGCGAACACCGGGGAGCTGTTTTTT.

This clonotype was found a few times. This chain links TRBV28 with TRBJ1-4; possible D gene TRBD1, 6 bases. Germline-derived CDR1 and CDR2 are MDHEN and SYDVKM. The CDR3 spans 15 residues. V dropped 7 bases and J dropped 3 bases, with 15 bases sitting between them. CDR3 residues: CASNVLQGSNEKLFF. The CDR3 bases are TGTGCCAGCAACGTCTTACAGGGCTCTAATGAAAAACTGTTTTTT.

For this clonotype: A far larger clone is a single base away, which makes a read error likely. The CDR3 does not end in the conserved phenylalanine or tryptophan, so this is likely a read error. V and J are TRBV12-3 or TRBV12-4 and TRBJ2-1; D perhaps matches TRBD2 (5 bases). The DNA end is more similar to TRBJ2-5, so the J call may be wrong. The CDR3 is 14 amino acids. The CDR3 DNA reads as TGTGCCAGCAGTTTTAGGCTCCCGGGGGAGACCCAGTACCTC. Amino acids: CASSFRLPGETQYL.